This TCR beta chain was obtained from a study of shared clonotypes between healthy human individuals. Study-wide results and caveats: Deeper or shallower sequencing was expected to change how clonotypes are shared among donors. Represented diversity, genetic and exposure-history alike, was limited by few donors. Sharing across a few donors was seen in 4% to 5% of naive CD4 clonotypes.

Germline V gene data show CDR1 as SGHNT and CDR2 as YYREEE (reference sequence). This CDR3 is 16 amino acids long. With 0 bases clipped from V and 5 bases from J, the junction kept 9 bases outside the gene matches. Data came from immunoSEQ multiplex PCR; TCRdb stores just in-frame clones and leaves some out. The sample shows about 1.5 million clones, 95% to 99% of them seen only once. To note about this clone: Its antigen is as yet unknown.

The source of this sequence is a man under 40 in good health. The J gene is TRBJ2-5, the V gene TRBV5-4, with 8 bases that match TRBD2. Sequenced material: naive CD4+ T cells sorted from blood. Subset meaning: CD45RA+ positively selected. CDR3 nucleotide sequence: TGTGCCAGCAGCTTGGGTCAGCGGGAGAGGGAGGAGACCCAGTACTTC. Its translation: CASSLGQREREETQYF.